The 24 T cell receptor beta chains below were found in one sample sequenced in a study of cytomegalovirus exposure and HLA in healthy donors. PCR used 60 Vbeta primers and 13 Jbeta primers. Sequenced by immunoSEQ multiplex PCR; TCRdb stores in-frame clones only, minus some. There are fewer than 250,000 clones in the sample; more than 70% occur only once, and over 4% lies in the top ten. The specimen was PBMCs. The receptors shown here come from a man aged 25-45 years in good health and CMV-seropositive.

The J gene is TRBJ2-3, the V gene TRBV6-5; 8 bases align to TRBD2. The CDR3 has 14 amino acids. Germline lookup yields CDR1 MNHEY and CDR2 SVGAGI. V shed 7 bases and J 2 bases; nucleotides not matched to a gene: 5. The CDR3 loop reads CASTERGITDTQYF. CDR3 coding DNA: TGTGCCAGCACCGAGCGGGGGATCACAGATACGCAGTATTTT.

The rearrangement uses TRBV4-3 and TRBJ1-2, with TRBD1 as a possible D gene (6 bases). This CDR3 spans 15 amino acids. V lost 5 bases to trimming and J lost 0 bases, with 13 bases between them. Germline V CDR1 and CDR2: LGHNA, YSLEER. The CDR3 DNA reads TGCGCCAGCAGCAGGACAGCGTTAACTAACTATGGCTACACCTTC. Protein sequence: CASSRTALTNYGYTF.

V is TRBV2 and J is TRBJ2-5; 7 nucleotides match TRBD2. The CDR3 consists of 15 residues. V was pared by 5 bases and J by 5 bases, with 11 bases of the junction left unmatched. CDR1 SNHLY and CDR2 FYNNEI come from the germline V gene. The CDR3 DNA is TGTGCCAGCAGTCGGACACTGAACGGGAGGGAGACCCAGTACTTC. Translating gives CASSRTLNGRETQYF. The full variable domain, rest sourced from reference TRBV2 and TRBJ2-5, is EPEVTQTPSHQVTQMGQEVILRCVPISNHLYFYWYRQILGQKVEFLVSFYNNEISEKSEIFDDQFSVERPDGSNFTLKIRSTKLEDSAMYFCASSRTLNGRETQYFGPGTRLLVL.

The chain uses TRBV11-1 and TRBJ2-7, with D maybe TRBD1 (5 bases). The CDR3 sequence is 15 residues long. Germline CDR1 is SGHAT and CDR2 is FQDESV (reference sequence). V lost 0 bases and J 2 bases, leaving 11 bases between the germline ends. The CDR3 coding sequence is TGTGCCAGCAGCTTAGCATTTACAGGTACCTACGAGCAGTACTTC. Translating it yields CASSLAFTGTYEQYF.

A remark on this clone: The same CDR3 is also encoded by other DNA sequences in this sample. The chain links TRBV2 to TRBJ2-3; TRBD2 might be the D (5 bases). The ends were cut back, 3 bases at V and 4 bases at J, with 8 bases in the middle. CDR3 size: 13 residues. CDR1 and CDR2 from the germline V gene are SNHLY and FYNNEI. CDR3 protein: CASSEAGADTQYF. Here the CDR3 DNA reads TGTGCCAGCAGTGAGGCCGGGGCAGATACGCAGTATTTT.

CDR3 in DNA: TGTGCCAGCAGTGAGCACAGGGGTACTGAAGCTTTCTTT. It is translated as CASSEHRGTEAFF. The chain combines TRBV6-5 with TRBJ1-1, with TRBD1 identical over 7 bases. This CDR3 contains 13 residues. CDR1 MNHEY and CDR2 SVGAGI come from the germline V gene. V lost 5 bases, J lost 5 bases, and 5 bases stayed unmatched.

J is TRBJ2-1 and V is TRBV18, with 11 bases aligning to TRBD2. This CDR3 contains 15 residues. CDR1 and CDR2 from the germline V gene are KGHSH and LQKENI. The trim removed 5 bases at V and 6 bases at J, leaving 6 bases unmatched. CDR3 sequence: CASSATLAGGNEQFF. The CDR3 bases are TGTGCCAGCTCAGCTACTCTAGCGGGGGGCAATGAGCAGTTCTTC.

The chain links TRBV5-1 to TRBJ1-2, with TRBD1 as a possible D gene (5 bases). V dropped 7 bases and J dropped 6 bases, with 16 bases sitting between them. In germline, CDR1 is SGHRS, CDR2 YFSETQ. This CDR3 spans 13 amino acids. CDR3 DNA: TGCGCCAGCGGTTCTCGGGGACTTGATGGCTACACCTTC. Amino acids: CASGSRGLDGYTF.

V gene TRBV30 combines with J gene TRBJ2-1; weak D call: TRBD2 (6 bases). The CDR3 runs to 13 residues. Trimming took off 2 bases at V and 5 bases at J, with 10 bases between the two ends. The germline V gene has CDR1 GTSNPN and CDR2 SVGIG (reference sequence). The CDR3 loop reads CAWSRDWNNEQFF. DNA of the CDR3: TGTGCCTGGAGTCGGGACTGGAACAATGAGCAGTTCTTC.

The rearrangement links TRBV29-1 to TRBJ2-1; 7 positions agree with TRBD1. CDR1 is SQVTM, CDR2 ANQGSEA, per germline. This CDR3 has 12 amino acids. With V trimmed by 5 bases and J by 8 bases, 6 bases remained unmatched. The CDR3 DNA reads TGCAGCGTTTCAAACAGGGGCGATGAGCAGTTCTTC. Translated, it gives CSVSNRGDEQFF.

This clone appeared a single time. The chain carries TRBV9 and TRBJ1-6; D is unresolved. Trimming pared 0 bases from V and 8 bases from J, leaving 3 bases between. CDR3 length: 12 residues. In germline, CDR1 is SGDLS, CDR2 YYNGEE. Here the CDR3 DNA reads TGTGCCAGCAGCGTAGGAGATTCACCCCTCCACTTT. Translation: CASSVGDSPLHF.

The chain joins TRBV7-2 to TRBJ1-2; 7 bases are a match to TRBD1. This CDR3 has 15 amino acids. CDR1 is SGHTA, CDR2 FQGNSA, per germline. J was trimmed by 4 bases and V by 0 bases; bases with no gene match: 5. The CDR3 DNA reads TGTGCCAGCAGCTTAGCCTCGGGACAGCTCTATGGCTACACCTTC. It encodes CASSLASGQLYGYTF.

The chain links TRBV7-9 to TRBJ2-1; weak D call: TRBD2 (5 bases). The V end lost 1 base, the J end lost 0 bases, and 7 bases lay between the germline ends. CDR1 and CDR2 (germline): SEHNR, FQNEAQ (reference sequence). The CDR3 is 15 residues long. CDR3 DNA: TGTGCCAGCAGCTTAGAGCGGAGCTCCTACAATGAGCAGTTCTTC. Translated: CASSLERSSYNEQFF.

The CDR3 protein is CAWSPWGRQSNTGELFF. The CDR3 DNA is TGTGCCTGGAGTCCCTGGGGGCGGCAGTCGAACACCGGGGAGCTGTTTTTT. This chain connects TRBV30 to TRBJ2-2, with D tentatively TRBD1 (6 bases). The V gene lost 2 bases and the J gene lost 0 bases, with 16 bases spanning the gap. CDR1 and CDR2 from the germline V gene are GTSNPN and SVGIG (reference sequence). The CDR3 extends over 17 amino acids.

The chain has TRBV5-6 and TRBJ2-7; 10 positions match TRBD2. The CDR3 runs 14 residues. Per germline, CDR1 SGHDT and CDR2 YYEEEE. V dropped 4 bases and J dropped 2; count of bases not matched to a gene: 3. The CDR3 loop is CASSRTSGAYEQYF. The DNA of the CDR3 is TGTGCCAGCAGCCGGACTAGCGGAGCCTACGAGCAGTACTTC.

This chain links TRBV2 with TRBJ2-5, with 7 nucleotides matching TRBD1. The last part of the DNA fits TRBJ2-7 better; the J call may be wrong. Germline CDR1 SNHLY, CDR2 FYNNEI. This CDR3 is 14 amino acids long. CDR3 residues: CASSQTGTSYEQYF. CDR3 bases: TGTGCCAGCAGCCAGACAGGGACCTCCTACGAGCAGTACTTC.

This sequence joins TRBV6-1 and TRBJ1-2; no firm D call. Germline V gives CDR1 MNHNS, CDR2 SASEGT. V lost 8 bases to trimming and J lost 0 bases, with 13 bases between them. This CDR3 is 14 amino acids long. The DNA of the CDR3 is TGTGCCAGCTCCTACGGGGAGTCTAACTATGGCTACACCTTC. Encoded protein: CASSYGESNYGYTF.

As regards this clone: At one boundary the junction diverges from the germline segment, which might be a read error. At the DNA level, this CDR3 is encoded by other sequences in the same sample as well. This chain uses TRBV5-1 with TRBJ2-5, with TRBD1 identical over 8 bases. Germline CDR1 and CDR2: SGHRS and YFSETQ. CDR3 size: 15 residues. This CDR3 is CASSLGGTGQETQYF. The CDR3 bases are TGCGCCAGTAGCTTAGGTGGGACAGGACAAGAGACCCAGTACTTC.

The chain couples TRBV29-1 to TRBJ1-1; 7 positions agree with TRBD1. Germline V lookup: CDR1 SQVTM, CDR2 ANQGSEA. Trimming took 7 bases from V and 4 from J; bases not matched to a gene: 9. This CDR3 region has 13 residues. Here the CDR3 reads CSAAQGPVTEAFF. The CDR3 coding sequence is TGCAGCGCAGCACAGGGGCCGGTCACTGAAGCTTTCTTT.

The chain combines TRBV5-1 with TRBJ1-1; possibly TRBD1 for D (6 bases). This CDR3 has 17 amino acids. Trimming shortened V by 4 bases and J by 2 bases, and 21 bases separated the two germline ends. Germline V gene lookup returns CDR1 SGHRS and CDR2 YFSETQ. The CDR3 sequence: CASSRALLLQGNTEAFF. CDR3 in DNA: TGCGCCAGCAGCAGGGCCCTTCTCCTACAGGGAAACACTGAAGCTTTCTTT.

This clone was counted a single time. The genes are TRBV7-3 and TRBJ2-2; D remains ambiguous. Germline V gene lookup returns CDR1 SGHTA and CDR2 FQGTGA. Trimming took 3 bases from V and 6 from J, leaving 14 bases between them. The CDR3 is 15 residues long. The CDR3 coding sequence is TGTGCCAGCAGCTTGGGCGCAGGAAGCCCCGGGGAGCTGTTTTTT. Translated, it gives CASSLGAGSPGELFF.

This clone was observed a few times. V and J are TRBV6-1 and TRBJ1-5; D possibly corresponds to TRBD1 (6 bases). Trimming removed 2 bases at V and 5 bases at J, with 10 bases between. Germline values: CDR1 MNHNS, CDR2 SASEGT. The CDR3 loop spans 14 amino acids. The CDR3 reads CASSEQGTHQPQHF. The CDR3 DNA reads TGTGCCAGCAGTGAACAGGGGACCCATCAGCCCCAGCATTTT.

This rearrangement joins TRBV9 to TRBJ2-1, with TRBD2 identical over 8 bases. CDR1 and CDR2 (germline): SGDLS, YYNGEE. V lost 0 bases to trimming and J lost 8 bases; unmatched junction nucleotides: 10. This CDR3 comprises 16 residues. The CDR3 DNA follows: TGTGCCAGCAGCGTAGGGGCAGCGGGAGCGTGGGATGAGCAGTTCTTC. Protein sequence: CASSVGAAGAWDEQFF.

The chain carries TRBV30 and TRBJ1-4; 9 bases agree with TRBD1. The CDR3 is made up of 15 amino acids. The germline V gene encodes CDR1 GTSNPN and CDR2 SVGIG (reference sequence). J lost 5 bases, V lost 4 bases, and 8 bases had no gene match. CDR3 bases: TGTGCCTGGATTAGGTTTGACAGGGGGAATGAAAAACTGTTTTTT. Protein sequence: CAWIRFDRGNEKLFF.